This T cell receptor beta chain stems from a study of prognosis after radiotherapy for stage I lung cancer. By two-round multiplex PCR, the TCR beta CDR3 was amplified from genomic DNA. With primers specific to each TRBV and TRBJ gene, the first-round PCR was performed. TCRdb re-called the multiplex PCR reads with MiXCR, one entry per CDR3 protein. This repertoire shows fewer than 40,000 distinct CDR3 sequences, around 43% found once; its top ten account for roughly 15%. Comment on this clonotype: Being one base from a much bigger clone, this may be a read error.

The sequence was collected from a donor aged 50 or older with non-small cell lung cancer. The input for sequencing was PBMCs, taken before or after stereotactic body radiation therapy (not recorded which).

Written as DNA, the CDR3 is TGTGCCAGCAGTGGGGGGAGGTACGAGCAGTACTTC. Amino acids: CASSGGRYEQYF. This chain joins TRBV2 and TRBJ2-7; tentatively, D is TRBD2 (6 bases). V dropped 4 bases and J dropped 4 bases, with 8 bases sitting between them. Germline values: CDR1 SNHLY, CDR2 FYNNEI. The CDR3 has 12 amino acids. The entire variable domain, with the rest obtained from reference TRBV2 and TRBJ2-7, is as follows: EPEVTQTPSHQVTQMGQEVILRCVPISNHLYFYWYRQILGQKVEFLVSFYNNEISEKSEIFDDQFSVERPDGSNFTLKIRSTKLEDSAMYFCASSGGRYEQYFGPGTRLTVT.